A single T cell receptor (beta chain) is shown here with its context. Its antigen remains unidentified. Base quality data are lacking; no much larger clone is found one base away. The CDR3 regions of human TCRbeta chains were subjected to immunosequencing. Per the original workflow: TCRs in the repertoires were compared against a reference library of SARS-CoV-2-specific TCRs that had been generated with the MIRA antigen-specificity platform. Breadth meant the fraction of unique TCRs that were SARS-CoV-2-associated, whereas depth meant the fraction of total T cells that were SARS-CoV-2-associated. Using the MIRA data, every spike-specific TCR was mapped to the spike region that the TCR reacted to and assigned to either a CD4 or a CD8 class. Log10-transformed breadth and depth values were compared by one-way ANOVA with Sidak's multiple comparisons tests. The immuneACCESS repertoire file appears here via TCRdb, limited to in-frame rearrangements. These files lack a portion of the clones; in checked studies, under half of the deficit traces to unresolved V genes, and the cause of the others is not known. The DNA was the basis for D and trimming; V, J and clone size are from that table. The sample yields more than 85,000 clones; about 86% were counted once. 7.9% of the sample is taken by the ten largest.

The sample is drawn from a study of T cell responses to AZD1222 COVID-19 vaccine (dated by TCRdb to about 2021). Turning to the overall study: Because spike-specific TCR depth and breadth did not differ between the two schedules, AZD1222 recipients who got a second dose at roughly 4 weeks were pooled with those who got a second dose at roughly 12 weeks. A total of 233 trial participants underwent TCR sequencing, of whom 207 received two doses of AZD1222 and about 25 received two doses of the MenACWY control vaccine. Trial participants were enrolled by age into subgroups of 18-55, 56-69 and 70-plus years, and approximately 150, 30 and 60 TCR-sequenced participants, respectively, were included in these subgroups. On the study overall, not on this receptor specifically: No day 14 peak-response samples were available, so repertoires were characterized only after the peak T cell response. After two AZD1222 doses, spike-specific TCR breadth and depth were significantly higher than at day 0 and than in MenACWY recipients. Participants were mostly white British and included more females than males, and it was suggested by the authors that clonal diversity may have been underestimated. In the small 56-69-year group, the increase in depth fell short of significance, most likely because of low power. Conclusions about previously exposed vaccinees are limited because only six or seven AZD1222 recipients were SARS-CoV-2 seropositive at baseline. Reportedly, almost half of the unique spike-specific TCRs recognized epitopes lying outside the regions that are mutated in the B.1.351 and B.1.1.7 variants. CD4 TCRs associated with the vaccine covered the entire spike protein, and the dominant responses were in regions 160-218 and 743-854.

The time point label, read with the paper, signifies: baseline before first vaccination. Vaccinee samples were obtained from the UK trials COV001 and COV002, which included a single-blind randomized controlled phase 2/3 trial of AZD1222 (ChAdOx1 nCoV-19) in healthy adults. For TCRbeta chain sequencing, PBMC samples from trial participants were taken at day 0 and at day 28 after the second dose. The germline V gene (reference sequence) provides CDR1 LNHDA and CDR2 SQIVND. Inclusive of the bounding cysteine and phenylalanine, the CDR3 is 11 residues long. Only the CDR3 DNA stays, 33 bases, in frame from base 1. V and J are truncated by 6 bases and 5 bases respectively, leaving an intervening sequence of 7 bases.

Specimen: peripheral blood, collected on day 0 of AZD1222 vaccination. The chain uses TRBV19 and TRBJ1-1; no D segment can be confidently identified. The receptor comes from an adult in good health. The bases are TGTGCCAGTAGAGGGAGAACTGAAGCTTTCTTT. Its translation is CASRGRTEAFF.